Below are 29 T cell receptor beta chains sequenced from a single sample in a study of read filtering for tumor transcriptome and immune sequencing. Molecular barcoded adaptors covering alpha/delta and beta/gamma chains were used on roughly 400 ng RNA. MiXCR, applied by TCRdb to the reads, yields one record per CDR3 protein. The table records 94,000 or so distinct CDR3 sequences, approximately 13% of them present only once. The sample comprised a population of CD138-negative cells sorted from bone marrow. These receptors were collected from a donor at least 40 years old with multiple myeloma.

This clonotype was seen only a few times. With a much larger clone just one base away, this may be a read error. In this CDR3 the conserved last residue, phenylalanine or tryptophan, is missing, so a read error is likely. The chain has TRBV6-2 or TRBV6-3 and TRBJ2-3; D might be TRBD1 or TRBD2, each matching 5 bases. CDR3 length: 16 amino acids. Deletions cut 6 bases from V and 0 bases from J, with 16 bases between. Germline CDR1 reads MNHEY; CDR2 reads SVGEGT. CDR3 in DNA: TGTGCCAGCAGCCCCGGGACGTATCCTAGCACAGATACGCAGTATTGT. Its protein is CASSPGTYPSTDTQYC.

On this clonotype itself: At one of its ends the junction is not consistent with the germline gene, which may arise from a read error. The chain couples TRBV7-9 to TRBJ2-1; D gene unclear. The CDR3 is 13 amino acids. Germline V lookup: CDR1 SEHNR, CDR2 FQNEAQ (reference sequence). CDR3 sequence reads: CASSSEPYNEQFF. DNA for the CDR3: TGTGCCAGCAGTTCTGAACCCTATAATGAGCAGTTCTTC.

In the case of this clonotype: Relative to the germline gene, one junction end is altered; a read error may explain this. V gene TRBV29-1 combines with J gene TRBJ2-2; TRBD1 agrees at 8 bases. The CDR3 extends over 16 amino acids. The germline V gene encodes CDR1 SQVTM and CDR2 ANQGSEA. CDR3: CSNLGRGLVNTGELFF. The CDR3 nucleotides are TGTAGCAACCTGGGCAGGGGGCTGGTTAACACCGGGGAGCTGTTTTTT.

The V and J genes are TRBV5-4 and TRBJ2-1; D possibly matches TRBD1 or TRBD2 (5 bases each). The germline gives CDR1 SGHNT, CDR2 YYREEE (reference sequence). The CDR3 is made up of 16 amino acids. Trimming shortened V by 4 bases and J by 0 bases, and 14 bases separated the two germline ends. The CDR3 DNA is TGTGCCAGCAGCCGGGACCTCAGGTCCTCCTACAATGAGCAGTTCTTC. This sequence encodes CASSRDLRSSYNEQFF. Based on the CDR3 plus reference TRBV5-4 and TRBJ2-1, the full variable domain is ETGVTQSPTHLIKTRGQQVTLRCSSQSGHNTVSWYQQALGQGPQFIFQYYREEENGRGNFPPRFSGLQFPNYSSELNVNALELDDSALYLCASSRDLRSSYNEQFFGPGTRLTVL.

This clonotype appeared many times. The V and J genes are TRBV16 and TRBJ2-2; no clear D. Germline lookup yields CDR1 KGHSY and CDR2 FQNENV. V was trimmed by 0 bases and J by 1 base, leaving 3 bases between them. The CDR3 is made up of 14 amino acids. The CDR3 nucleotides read TGTGCCAGCAGCCAATCCCAGAACACCGGGGAGCTGTTTTTT. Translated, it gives CASSQSQNTGELFF.

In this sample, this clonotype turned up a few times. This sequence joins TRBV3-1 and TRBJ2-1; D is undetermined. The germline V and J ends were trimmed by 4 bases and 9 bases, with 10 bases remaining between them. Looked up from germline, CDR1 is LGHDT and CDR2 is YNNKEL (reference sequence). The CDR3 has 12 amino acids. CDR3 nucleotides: TGTGCCAGCAGCCCATCAGAGCGTGAGCAGTTCTTC. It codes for CASSPSEREQFF.

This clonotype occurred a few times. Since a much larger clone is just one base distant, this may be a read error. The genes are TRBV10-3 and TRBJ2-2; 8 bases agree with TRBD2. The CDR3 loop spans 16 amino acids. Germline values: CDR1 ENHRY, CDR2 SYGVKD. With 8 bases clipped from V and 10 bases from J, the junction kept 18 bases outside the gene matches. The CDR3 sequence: CAIGSGTSTMEEELFF. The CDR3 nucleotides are TGTGCCATCGGATCCGGGACTAGTACGATGGAGGAGGAGCTGTTTTTT.

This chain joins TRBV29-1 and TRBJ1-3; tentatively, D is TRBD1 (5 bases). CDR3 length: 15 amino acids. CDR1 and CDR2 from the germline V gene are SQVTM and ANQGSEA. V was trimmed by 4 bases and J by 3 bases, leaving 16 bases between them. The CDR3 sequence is CSVVALGTGGNTIYF. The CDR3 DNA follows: TGCAGCGTTGTCGCCCTCGGGACGGGTGGAAACACCATATATTTT.

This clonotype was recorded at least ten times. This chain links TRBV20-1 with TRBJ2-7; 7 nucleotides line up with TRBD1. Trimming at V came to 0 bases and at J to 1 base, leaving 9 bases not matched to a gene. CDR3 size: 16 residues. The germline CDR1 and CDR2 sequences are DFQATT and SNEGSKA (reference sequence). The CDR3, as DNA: TGCAGTGCTAGAGATCCGGGATGGACAGGTTCCTACGAGCAGTACTTC. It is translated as CSARDPGWTGSYEQYF.

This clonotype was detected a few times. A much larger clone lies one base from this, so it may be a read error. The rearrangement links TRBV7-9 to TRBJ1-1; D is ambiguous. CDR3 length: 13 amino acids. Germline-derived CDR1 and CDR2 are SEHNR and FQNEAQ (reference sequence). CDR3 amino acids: CASSFQANTEALF. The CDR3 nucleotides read TGTGCCAGCAGCTTCCAGGCGAACACTGAAGCTCTCTTT.

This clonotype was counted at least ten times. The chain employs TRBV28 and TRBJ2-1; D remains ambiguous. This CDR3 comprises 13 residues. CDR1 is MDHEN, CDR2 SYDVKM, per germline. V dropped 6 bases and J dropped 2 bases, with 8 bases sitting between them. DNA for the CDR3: TGTGCCAGCAGCCCCCCGACCTACAATGAGCAGTTCTTC. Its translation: CASSPPTYNEQFF.

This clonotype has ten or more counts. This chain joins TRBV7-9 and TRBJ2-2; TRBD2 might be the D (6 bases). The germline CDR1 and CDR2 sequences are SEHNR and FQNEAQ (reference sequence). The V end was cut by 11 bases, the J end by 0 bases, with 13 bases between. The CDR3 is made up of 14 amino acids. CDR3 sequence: CARTGGSNTGELFF. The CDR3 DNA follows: TGTGCCCGCACCGGGGGATCGAACACCGGGGAGCTGTTTTTT.

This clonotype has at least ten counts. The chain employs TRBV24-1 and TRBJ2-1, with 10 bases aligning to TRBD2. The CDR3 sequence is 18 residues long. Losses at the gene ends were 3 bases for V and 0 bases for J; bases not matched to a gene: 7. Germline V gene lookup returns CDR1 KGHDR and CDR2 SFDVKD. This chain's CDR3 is CATSDPGTSASSYNEQFF. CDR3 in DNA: TGTGCCACCAGTGATCCGGGGACTAGCGCGAGCTCCTACAATGAGCAGTTCTTC.

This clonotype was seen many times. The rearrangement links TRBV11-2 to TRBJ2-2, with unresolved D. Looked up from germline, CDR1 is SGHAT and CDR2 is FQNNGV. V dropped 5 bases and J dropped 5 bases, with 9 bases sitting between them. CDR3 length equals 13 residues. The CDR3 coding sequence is TGTGCCAGCAGCGCAACAGCAACCGGGGAGCTGTTTTTT. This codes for CASSATATGELFF.

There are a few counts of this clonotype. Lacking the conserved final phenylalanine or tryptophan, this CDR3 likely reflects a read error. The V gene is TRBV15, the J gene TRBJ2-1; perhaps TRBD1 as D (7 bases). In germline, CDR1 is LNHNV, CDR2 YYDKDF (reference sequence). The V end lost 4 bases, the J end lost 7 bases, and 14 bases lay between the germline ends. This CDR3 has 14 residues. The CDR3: CATSKGRGENEQFS. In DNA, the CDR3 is TGTGCCACCAGCAAGGGCAGGGGGGAGAATGAGCAGTTCTCC.

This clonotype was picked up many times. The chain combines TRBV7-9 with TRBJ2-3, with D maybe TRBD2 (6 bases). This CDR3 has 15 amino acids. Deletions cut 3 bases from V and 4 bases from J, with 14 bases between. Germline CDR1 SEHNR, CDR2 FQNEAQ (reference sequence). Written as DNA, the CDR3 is TGTGCCAGCAGCTTCGGACTATCGGGCCCAGATACGCAGTATTTT. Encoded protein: CASSFGLSGPDTQYF.

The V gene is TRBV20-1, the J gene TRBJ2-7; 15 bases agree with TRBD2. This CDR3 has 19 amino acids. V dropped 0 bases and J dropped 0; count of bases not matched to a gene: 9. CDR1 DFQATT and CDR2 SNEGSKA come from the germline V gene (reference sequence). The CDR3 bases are TGCAGTGCTAGAGATCCGGGTGGGACTAGCGGGAGGACCTCCTACGAGCAGTACTTC. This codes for CSARDPGGTSGRTSYEQYF.

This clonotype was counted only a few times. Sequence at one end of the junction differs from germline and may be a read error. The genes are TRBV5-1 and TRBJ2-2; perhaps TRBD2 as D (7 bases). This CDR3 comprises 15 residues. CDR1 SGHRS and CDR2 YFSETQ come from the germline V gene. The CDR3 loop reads CASSLGGANTGQLFF. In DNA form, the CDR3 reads TGCGCCAGCAGCCTGGGGGGGGCGAACACCGGGCAGCTGTTTTTT.

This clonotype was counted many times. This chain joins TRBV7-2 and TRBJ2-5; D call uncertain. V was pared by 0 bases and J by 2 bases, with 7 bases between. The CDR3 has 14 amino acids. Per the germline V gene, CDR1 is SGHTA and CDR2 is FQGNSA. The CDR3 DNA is TGTGCCAGCAGCTTAGCAACGCGGCAAGAGACCCAGTACTTC. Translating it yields CASSLATRQETQYF.

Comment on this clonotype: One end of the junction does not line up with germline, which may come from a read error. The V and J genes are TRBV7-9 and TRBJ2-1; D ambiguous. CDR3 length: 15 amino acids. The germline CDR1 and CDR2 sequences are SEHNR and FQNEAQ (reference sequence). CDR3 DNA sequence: TGTGCCAGCAGCTTACTGCGTATCTCCTACAATGAGCAGCTCTTT. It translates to CASSLLRISYNEQLF.

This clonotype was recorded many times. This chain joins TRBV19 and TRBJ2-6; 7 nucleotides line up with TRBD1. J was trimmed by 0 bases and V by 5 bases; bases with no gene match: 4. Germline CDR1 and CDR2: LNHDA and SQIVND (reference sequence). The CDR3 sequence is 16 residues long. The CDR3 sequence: CASSPGQHSGANVLTF. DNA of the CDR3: TGTGCCAGTAGTCCGGGACAGCACTCTGGGGCCAACGTCCTGACTTTC.

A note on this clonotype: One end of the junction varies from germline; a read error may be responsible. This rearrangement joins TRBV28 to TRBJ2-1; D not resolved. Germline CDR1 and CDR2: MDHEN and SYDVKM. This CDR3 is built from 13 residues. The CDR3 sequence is CANSLGTRHEQFF. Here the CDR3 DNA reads TGTGCCAACAGTTTAGGAACACGGCATGAGCAGTTCTTC.

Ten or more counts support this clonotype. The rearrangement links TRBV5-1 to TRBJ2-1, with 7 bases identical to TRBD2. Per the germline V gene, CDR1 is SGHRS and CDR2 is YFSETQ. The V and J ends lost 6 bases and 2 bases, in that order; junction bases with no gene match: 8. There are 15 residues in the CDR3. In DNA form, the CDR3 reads TGCGCCAGCACTCCCTCCGGGGGGACCTACAATGAGCAGTTCTTC. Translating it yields CASTPSGGTYNEQFF.

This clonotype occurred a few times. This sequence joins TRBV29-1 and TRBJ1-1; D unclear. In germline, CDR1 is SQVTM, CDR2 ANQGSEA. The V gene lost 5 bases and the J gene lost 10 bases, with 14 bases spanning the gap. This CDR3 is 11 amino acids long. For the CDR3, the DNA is TGCAGCGTTCTTGTCCTCGAGGGAGCTTTCTTT. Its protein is CSVLVLEGAFF. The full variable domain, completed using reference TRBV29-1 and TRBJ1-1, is SAVISQKPSRDICQRGTSLTIQCQVDSQVTMMFWYRQQPGQSLTLIATANQGSEATYESGFVIDKFPISRPNLTFSTLTVSNMSPEDSSIYLCSVLVLEGAFFGQGTRLTVV.

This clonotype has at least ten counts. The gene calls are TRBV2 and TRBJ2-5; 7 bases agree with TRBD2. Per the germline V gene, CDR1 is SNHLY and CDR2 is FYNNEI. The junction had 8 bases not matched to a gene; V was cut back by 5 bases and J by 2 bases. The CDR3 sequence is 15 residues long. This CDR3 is CASSPASGPQETQYF. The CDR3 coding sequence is TGTGCCAGCAGTCCGGCTAGCGGTCCTCAAGAGACCCAGTACTTC.

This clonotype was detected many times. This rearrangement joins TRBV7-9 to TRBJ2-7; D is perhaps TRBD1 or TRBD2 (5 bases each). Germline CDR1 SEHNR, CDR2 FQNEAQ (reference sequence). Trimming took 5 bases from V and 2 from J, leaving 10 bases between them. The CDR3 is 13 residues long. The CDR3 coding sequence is TGTGCCAGCAGCGGGGGACGGACCTACGAGCAGTACTTC. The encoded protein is CASSGGRTYEQYF.

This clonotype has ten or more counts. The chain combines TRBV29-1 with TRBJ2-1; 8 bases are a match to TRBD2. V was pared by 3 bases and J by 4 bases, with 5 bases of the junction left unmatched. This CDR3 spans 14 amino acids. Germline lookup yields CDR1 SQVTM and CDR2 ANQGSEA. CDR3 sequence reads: CSVDPLAVYNEQFF. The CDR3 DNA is TGCAGCGTTGACCCACTAGCGGTTTACAATGAGCAGTTCTTC.

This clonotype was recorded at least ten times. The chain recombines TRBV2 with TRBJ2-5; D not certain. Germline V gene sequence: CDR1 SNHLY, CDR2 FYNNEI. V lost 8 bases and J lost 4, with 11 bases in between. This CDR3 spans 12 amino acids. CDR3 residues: CASSLERETQYF. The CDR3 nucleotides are TGTGCCAGCTCTTTAGAGCGAGAGACCCAGTACTTC.

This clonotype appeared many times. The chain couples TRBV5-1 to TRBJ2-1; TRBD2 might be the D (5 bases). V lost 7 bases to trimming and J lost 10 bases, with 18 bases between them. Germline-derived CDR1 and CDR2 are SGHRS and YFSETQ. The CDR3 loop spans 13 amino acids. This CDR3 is CASGASTPNEQFF. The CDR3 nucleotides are TGCGCCAGCGGAGCTAGCACGCCTAACGAGCAGTTCTTC.